This TCR beta chain was obtained from a study of shared clonotypes between healthy human individuals. Across the whole study: Used for every donor were three CD4 naive, three CD4 memory, two CD8 naive and one CD8 memory plate.

The length of the CDR3 is 14 residues. V was trimmed by 5 bases and J by 14 bases, leaving 19 bases between them. The germline V gene has CDR1 MNHNY and CDR2 SVGAGI (reference sequence). A CD45RA+ naive subset and a CD45RA-negative memory subset were split from CD4+ cells. Using immunoSEQ multiplex PCR, the repertoire was profiled, and TCRdb retains in-frame clones only, with some absent. There are about 1 million clones in the sample; under 80% occur only once, and approximately 1.5% lies in the top ten. This chain joins TRBV6-6 and TRBJ1-6; D is perhaps TRBD1 (6 bases). The sample consisted of memory CD4+ T cells sorted from blood. Subset here: CD45RA-negative fraction. The clonotype comes from a young man in good health. The CDR3 loop is CASSDRPLGSTLHF. As DNA, the CDR3 is TGTGCCAGCAGTGACAGGCCTCTAGGATCCACCCTCCACTTT.